These T cell receptor beta chains were read from a single sample in a study of blood T cell repertoires in COVID-19. Profiling relied on immunoSEQ multiplex PCR, and the TCRdb table lists in-frame clones only, not all of them. Of roughly 80,000 clones listed, roughly 80% are singletons. Sequenced material: peripheral blood. Every receptor here comes from a man older than 75 with acute or convalescent COVID-19. Each CDR3 is given with its conserved first and last residue. D genes are given only for firm matches. Expanded clones get a size class; other rows say once, few or many, or leave the size out.

>TRBD2|TRBV11-3|NA|TRBJ2-3
CASSSRTSGGVPPSTDTQYF
TGTGCCAGCAGCTCGAGGACTAGCGGGGGGGTTCCTCCGAGCACAGATACGCAGTATTTT
>TRBD1|TRBV4-2|once|TRBJ1-2
CASSQPGTGSDYGYTF
TGTGCCAGCAGCCAACCGGGGACAGGGAGCGACTATGGCTACACCTTC
>NA|TRBV9|NA|TRBJ2-1
CASSAHPGNEQFF
TGTGCCAGCAGCGCCCACCCGGGCAATGAGCAGTTCTTC
>NA|TRBV9|NA|TRBJ1-4
CASSVAPRTAATNEKLFF
TGTGCCAGCAGCGTAGCCCCGAGGACAGCCGCAACTAATGAAAAACTGTTTTTT
>TRBD2|TRBV6-1|NA|TRBJ2-7
CASSEGRGAGDYEQYF
TGTGCCAGCAGTGAAGGTCGTGGAGCGGGGGACTACGAGCAGTACTTC
>TRBD1|TRBV2|NA|TRBJ1-1
CASSEGAGQGSEAFF
TGTGCCAGCAGCGAGGGCGCGGGACAGGGGTCTGAAGCTTTCTTT
>NA|TRBV6-5|NA|TRBJ1-1
CASSSVNTEAFF
TGTGCCAGCAGTTCAGTAAACACTGAAGCTTTCTTT
>TRBD2|TRBV5-1|NA|TRBJ2-1
CASSLIAGDPPYNEQFF
TGCGCCAGCAGCTTGATAGCGGGGGACCCACCTTACAATGAGCAGTTCTTC
>TRBD1|TRBV30|NA|TRBJ2-7
CAWKQGSSYEQYF
TGTGCCTGGAAACAGGGGAGCTCCTACGAGCAGTACTTC
>TRBD2|TRBV10-2|NA|TRBJ2-1
CASSISGGFGVEQFF
TGCGCCAGCAGCATTAGCGGGGGTTTTGGTGTTGAGCAGTTCTTC
>NA|TRBV12-3/TRBV12-4|NA|TRBJ2-7
CASSRTYEQYF
TGTGCCAGCAGCCGTACCTACGAGCAGTACTTC
>TRBD1|TRBV11-3|once|TRBJ2-2
CASSSGTVGTGELFF
TGTGCCAGCAGCTCCGGGACAGTGGGCACCGGGGAGCTGTTTTTT
>TRBD2|TRBV5-1|NA|TRBJ2-7
CASSRDGGGAGDEQYF
TGCGCCAGCAGCCGGGATGGCGGGGGGGCCGGGGACGAGCAGTACTTC
>TRBD1|TRBV2|NA|TRBJ1-2
CASRPDSTGVYGYTF
TGTGCCAGCAGACCGGACTCAACAGGGGTCTATGGCTACACCTTC
>TRBD1|TRBV19|NA|TRBJ1-3
CASSLGQGFGNTIYF
TGTGCCAGTAGCCTGGGACAGGGCTTTGGAAACACCATATATTTT
>NA|TRBV6-5|few|TRBJ1-6
CATKRDSGGSPLHF
TGTGCCACCAAACGGGACTCCGGGGGATCACCCCTCCACTTT
>TRBD2|TRBV6-1|NA|TRBJ2-7
CASSEGTSGPYEQYF
TGTGCCAGCAGTGAAGGGACTAGCGGTCCCTACGAGCAGTACTTC
>TRBD1|TRBV11-2|NA|TRBJ1-2
CASSLGDRALGGNYGYTF
TGTGCCAGCAGCTTAGGGGACAGGGCTCTCGGTGGGAACTATGGCTACACCTTC
>NA|TRBV6-1|NA|TRBJ1-5
CASSEARGSSNQPQHF
TGTGCCAGCAGTGAAGCGCGGGGGTCCTCCAATCAGCCCCAGCATTTT
>NA|TRBV6-1|NA|TRBJ1-1
CASSEVSNFGRLNTEAFF
TGTGCCAGCAGTGAAGTGTCTAATTTCGGCAGGTTGAACACTGAAGCTTTCTTT
>NA|TRBV7-5|NA|TRBJ2-5
CARSLGGLGETQYF
TGTGCCAGAAGCTTGGGGGGGCTGGGGGAGACCCAGTACTTC
>TRBD2|TRBV7-9|few|TRBJ2-1
CASSNRRGDNEQFF
TGTGCCAGCAGCAACAGGCGGGGGGACAATGAGCAGTTCTTC
>NA|TRBV19|NA|TRBJ2-1
CASISGVNEQFF
TGTGCCAGTATCTCAGGGGTCAATGAGCAGTTCTTC
>NA|TRBV5-1|NA|TRBJ1-1
CASSSTGDWRNTEAFF
TGCGCCAGCAGCTCGACGGGGGATTGGAGGAACACTGAAGCTTTCTTT
>TRBD1|TRBV11-1|NA|TRBJ1-1
CASSSRQGADTEAFF
TGTGCCAGCAGCTCCAGACAGGGGGCAGACACTGAAGCTTTCTTT
>TRBD1|TRBV5-1|few|TRBJ1-6
CASSLWGDRDSPLHF
TGCGCCAGCAGCTTGTGGGGGGACAGGGACTCACCCCTCCACTTT
>NA|TRBV11-2|NA|TRBJ2-2
CASSGRLANTGELFF
TGTGCCAGCAGCGGGCGACTAGCGAACACCGGGGAGCTGTTTTTT
>NA|TRBV27|NA|TRBJ1-6
CASSPTDSLSYNSPLHF
TGTGCCAGCAGTCCGACGGACAGTCTCTCCTATAATTCACCCCTCCACTTT
>NA|TRBV5-6|NA|TRBJ1-1
CASSQLGWSAGNTEAFF
TGTGCCAGCAGCCAGCTTGGATGGTCGGCAGGCAACACTGAAGCTTTCTTT
>TRBD2|TRBV12-5|NA|TRBJ2-1
CASGLTSGGARANEQFF
TGTGCTAGTGGTTTGACTAGCGGGGGGGCCAGGGCCAATGAGCAGTTCTTC
>TRBD1|TRBV5-1|few|TRBJ1-2
CASSLEGQGVYGYTF
TGCGCCAGCAGCTTGGAGGGACAGGGGGTCTATGGCTACACCTTC
>TRBD2|TRBV11-2|NA|TRBJ2-1
CASSLASGGAKVYNEQFF
TGTGCCAGCAGCTTAGCTAGCGGGGGGGCCAAGGTCTACAATGAGCAGTTCTTC
>NA|TRBV18|NA|TRBJ2-5
CASSPVGGQETQYF
TGTGCCAGCTCACCGGTTGGCGGCCAAGAGACCCAGTACTTC
>TRBD1|TRBV15|NA|TRBJ1-2
CATSRDRTGSGGYTF
TGTGCCACCAGCAGAGATAGGACAGGGTCGGGTGGCTACACCTTC
>TRBD2|TRBV5-4|NA|TRBJ2-2
CASSPFRGENTGELFF
TGTGCCAGCAGCCCGTTTCGGGGGGAGAACACCGGGGAGCTGTTTTTT
>TRBD1|TRBV2|NA|TRBJ2-7
CASSTRGHYEQYF
TGTGCCAGCAGTACCAGGGGGCACTACGAGCAGTACTTC
>TRBD1|TRBV18|NA|TRBJ1-4
CASSRDRDEKLFF
TGTGCCAGCTCCCGGGACAGGGATGAAAAACTGTTTTTT
>NA|TRBV6-5|NA|TRBJ1-4
CASSRGRGDEKLFF
TGTGCCAGCAGCAGGGGCAGGGGCGATGAAAAACTGTTTTTT
>NA|TRBV2|NA|TRBJ1-5
CARGGGNSNQPQHF
TGTGCCAGGGGAGGAGGGAATAGCAATCAGCCCCAGCATTTT
>TRBD1|TRBV6-5|NA|TRBJ2-1
CASSFRQGSYNEQFF
TGTGCCAGCAGTTTTCGACAGGGATCCTACAATGAGCAGTTCTTC
>TRBD1|TRBV6-5|NA|TRBJ1-2
CASSRQTGNNYGYTF
TGTGCCAGCAGTCGCCAGACAGGGAATAACTATGGCTACACCTTC
>NA|TRBV15|NA|TRBJ1-1
CATSPRRETEAFF
TGTGCCACCAGCCCTCGGAGGGAAACTGAAGCTTTCTTT
>NA|TRBV5-8|NA|TRBJ1-6
CASSLLTGNNSPLHF
TGTGCCAGCAGCTTACTGACAGGAAATAATTCACCCCTCCACTTT
>NA|TRBV18|NA|TRBJ2-2
CASSPPVAGTNTGELFF
TGTGCCAGCTCACCACCGGTTGCGGGAACGAACACCGGGGAGCTGTTTTTT
>TRBD1|TRBV4-1|NA|TRBJ2-2
CASSQVTGVRTGELFF
TGCGCCAGCAGCCAAGTGACAGGGGTTCGAACCGGGGAGCTGTTTTTT
>NA|TRBV12-3/TRBV12-4|once|TRBJ2-3
CASSLTPTYTQYF
TGTGCCAGCAGTCTTACTCCCACTTATACGCAGTATTTT
>TRBD2|TRBV6-1|NA|TRBJ2-3
CASSESRGGTDTQYF
TGTGCCAGCAGTGAAAGTCGGGGGGGGACAGATACGCAGTATTTT
>NA|TRBV5-8|NA|TRBJ1-2
CASSSYSNLQFGYGYTF
TGTGCCAGCAGCTCGTACAGCAACCTTCAGTTTGGCTATGGCTACACCTTC
>TRBD2|TRBV13|once|TRBJ2-7
CASSGGTSGYEQYF
TGTGCCAGCAGCGGCGGGACTAGCGGATACGAGCAGTACTTC